This T cell receptor (beta chain) is drawn from a study of blood T cell repertoires in COVID-19. The CDR3 sequence is 14 residues long. V shed 1 base and J shed 10 bases, with 11 bases lying between them. CDR1 and CDR2 (germline): SGHTA, FQGNSA. Everyone who took part was roughly 18 to 89 years old, and they came from over 20 US areas. Assay used: immunoSEQ multiplex PCR; TCRdb lists only in-frame clones, some missing. The table includes 200,000 to 250,000 clones, about 90% detected once. This chain joins TRBV7-2 and TRBJ1-6; no firm D call. The sequenced sample was PBMCs or T cells enriched from blood (not recorded which). The TCR comes from a woman aged 50 to 60 in a cohort exposed to, infected with or recovered from COVID-19 (not recorded which). CDR3 in DNA: TGTGCCAGCAGCTTAGGAGGGCTTGAATCACCCCTCCACTTT. Encoded protein: CASSLGGLESPLHF.